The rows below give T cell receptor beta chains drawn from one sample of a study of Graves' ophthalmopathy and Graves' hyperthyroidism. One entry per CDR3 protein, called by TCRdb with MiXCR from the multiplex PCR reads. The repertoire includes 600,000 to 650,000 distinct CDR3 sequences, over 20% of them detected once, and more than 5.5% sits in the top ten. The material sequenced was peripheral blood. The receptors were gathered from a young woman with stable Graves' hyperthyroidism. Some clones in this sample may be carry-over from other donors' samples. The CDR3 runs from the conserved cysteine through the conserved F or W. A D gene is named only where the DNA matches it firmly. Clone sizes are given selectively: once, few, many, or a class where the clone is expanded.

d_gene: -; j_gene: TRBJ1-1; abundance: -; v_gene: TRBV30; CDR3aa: CAWSQLTEAFF; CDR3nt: TGTGCCTGGTCTCAGCTAACTGAAGCTTTCTTT
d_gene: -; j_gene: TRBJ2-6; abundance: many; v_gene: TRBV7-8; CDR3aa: CASSPRWGSSGANVLTF; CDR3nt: TGTGCCAGCAGCCCCAGGTGGGGGAGCTCTGGGGCCAACGTCCTGACTTTC
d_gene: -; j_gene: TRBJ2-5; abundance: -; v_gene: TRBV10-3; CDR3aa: CTISAGLSGPQETQYF; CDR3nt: TGTACCATCAGTGCTGGGCTATCGGGGCCCCAAGAGACCCAGTACTTC
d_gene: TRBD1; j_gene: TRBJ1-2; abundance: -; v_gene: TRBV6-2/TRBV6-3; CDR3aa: CASSQAQGARYTF; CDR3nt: TGTGCCAGCAGCCAGGCACAGGGGGCGCGATACACCTTC
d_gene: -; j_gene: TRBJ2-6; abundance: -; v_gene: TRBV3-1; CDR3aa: CASSQEVSGANVLTF; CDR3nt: TGTGCCAGCAGCCAAGAAGTCTCTGGGGCCAACGTCCTGACTTTC
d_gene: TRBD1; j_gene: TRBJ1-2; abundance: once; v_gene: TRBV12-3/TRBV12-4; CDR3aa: CASSEPGQGAYGYTF; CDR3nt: TGTGCCAGCAGTGAACCGGGACAGGGGGCCTATGGCTACACCTTC
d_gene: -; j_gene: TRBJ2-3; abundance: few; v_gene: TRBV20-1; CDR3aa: CSARPTTDTQYF; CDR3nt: TGCAGTGCTAGACCAACCACAGATACGCAGTATTTT
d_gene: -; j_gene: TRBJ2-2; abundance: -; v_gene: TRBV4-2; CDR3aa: CASSQDQRAETLNTGELFF; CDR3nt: TGTGCCAGCAGCCAAGATCAAAGGGCCGAGACCTTGAACACCGGGGAGCTGTTTTTT
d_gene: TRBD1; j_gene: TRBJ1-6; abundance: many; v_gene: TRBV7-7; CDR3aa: CASKRDPGGDSPLHF; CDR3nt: TGTGCCAGCAAGCGCGATCCAGGGGGGGACTCACCCCTCCACTTT
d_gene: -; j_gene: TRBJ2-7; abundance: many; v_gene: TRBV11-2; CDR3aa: CASSLVLGVDYEQYF; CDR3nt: TGTGCCAGCAGCTTAGTTCTGGGGGTTGATTACGAGCAGTACTTC
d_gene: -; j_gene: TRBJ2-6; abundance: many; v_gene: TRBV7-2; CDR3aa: CASSPDRSGANVLTF; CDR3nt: TGTGCCAGCAGCCCTGACAGGAGTGGGGCCAACGTCCTGACTTTC
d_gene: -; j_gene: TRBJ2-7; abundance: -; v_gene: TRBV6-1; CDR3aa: CASSRDLQNYEQYF; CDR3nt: TGTGCCAGCAGTCGGGACTTACAGAACTACGAGCAGTACTTC
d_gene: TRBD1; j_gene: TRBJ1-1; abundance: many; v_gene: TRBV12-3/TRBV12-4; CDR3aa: CASSRGGQGNTEAFF; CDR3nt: TGTGCCAGCAGCCGGGGGGGACAGGGGAACACTGAAGCTTTCTTT
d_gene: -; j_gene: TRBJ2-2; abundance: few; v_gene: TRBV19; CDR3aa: CASTRSPPVINTGELFF; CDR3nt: TGTGCCAGTACCCGCTCCCCCCCAGTAATCAACACCGGGGAGCTGTTTTTT
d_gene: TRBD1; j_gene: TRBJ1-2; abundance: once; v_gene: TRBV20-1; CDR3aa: CSARPPGQGISYGYTF; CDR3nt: TGCAGTGCTAGACCCCCGGGACAGGGGATCTCTTATGGCTACACCTTC
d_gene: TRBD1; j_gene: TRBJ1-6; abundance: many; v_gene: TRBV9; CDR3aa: CASSAGDRGRKPLHF; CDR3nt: TGTGCCAGCAGCGCCGGTGACAGGGGAAGGAAACCCCTCCACTTT
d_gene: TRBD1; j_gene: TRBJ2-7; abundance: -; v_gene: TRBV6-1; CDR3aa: CASTRDRDFYEQYF; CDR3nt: TGTGCCAGCACCCGGGACAGGGACTTCTACGAGCAGTACTTC
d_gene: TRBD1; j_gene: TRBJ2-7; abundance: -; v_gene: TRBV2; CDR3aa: CASSGLPDRVAYEQYF; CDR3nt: TGTGCCAGCAGTGGCCTCCCGGACAGGGTCGCCTACGAGCAGTACTTC
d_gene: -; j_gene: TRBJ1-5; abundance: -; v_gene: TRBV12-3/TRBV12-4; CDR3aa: CASSLVAGHSNQPQHF; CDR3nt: TGTGCCAGCAGTTTAGTGGCAGGACATAGCAATCAGCCCCAGCATTTT
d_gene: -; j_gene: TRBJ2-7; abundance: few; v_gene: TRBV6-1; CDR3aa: CASRQTSGEQYF; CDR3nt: TGTGCCAGCAGACAGACTTCGGGGGAGCAGTACTTC
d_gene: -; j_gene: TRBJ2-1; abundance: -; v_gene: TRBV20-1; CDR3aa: CSAPPEWGVSSYNEQFF; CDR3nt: TGCAGTGCTCCCCCAGAGTGGGGGGTAAGCTCCTACAATGAGCAGTTCTTC
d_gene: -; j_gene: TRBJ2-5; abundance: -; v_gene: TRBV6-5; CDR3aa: CAIRTEYQETQYF; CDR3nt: TGTGCCATCAGGACCGAGTACCAAGAGACCCAGTACTTC
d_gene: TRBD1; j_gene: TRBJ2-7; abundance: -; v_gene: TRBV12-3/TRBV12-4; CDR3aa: CASSSRRGLYEQYF; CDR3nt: TGTGCCAGCAGTTCCCGCAGGGGGCTCTACGAGCAGTACTTC
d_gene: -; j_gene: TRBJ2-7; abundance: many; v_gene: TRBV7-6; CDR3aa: CASGLGWGIDEQYF; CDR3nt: TGTGCCAGCGGCTTAGGATGGGGGATCGACGAGCAGTACTTC
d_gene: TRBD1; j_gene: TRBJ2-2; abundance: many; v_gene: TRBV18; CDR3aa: CASSPGQGAGELFF; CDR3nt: TGTGCCAGCTCCCCAGGACAGGGGGCCGGGGAGCTGTTTTTT
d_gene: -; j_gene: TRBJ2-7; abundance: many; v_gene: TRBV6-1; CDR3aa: CASRSDRLGEQYF; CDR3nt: TGTGCCAGCAGAAGTGACAGGCTCGGCGAGCAGTACTTC
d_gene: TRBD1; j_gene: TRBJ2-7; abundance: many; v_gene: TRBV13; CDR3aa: CASSLRGQGRGEQYF; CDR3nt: TGTGCCAGCAGCTTAAGGGGACAGGGTAGGGGCGAGCAGTACTTC
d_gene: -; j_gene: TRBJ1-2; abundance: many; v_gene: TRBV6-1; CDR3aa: CASTRTYGYTF; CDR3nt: TGTGCCAGCACTCGAACCTATGGCTACACCTTC